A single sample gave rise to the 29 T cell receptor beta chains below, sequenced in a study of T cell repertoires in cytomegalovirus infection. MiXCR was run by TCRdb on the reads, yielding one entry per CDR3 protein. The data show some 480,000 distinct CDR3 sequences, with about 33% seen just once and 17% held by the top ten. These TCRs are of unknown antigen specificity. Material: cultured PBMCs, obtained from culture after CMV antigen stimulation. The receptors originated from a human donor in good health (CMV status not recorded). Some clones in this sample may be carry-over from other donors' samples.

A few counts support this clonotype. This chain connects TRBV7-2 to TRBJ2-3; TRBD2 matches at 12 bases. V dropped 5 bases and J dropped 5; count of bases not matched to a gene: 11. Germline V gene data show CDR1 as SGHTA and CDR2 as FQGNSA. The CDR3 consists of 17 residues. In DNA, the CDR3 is TGTGCCAGCAGCCCCTCCCCTAGCGGGAGGGCCTTAGATACGCAGTATTTT. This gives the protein CASSPSPSGRALDTQYF.

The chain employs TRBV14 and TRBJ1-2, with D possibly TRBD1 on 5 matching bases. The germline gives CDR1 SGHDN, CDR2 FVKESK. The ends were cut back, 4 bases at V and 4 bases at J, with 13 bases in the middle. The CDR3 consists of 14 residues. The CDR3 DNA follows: TGTGCCAGCAGCCGAGCGGGGGAGCGCTATGGCTACACCTTC. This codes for CASSRAGERYGYTF.

CDR3 sequence: CASSLESVFAGRNQSQHF. Written as DNA, the CDR3 is TGTGCCAGCAGCTTAGAAAGTGTTTTCGCAGGGAGGAACCAGTCCCAGCATTTT. The rearrangement uses TRBV7-2 and TRBJ1-5; TRBD1 is a possible D gene (5 bases). CDR1 SGHTA and CDR2 FQGNSA come from the germline V gene. Trimming cost V 1 base and J 11 bases, with 27 bases left between them. The CDR3 covers 18 residues.

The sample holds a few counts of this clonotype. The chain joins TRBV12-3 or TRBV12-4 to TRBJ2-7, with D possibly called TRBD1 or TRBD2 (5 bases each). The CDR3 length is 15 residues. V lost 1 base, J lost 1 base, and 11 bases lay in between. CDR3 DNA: TGTGCCAGCAGTTTAGAAGGGGACGGATCCTACGAGCAGTACTTC. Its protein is CASSLEGDGSYEQYF.

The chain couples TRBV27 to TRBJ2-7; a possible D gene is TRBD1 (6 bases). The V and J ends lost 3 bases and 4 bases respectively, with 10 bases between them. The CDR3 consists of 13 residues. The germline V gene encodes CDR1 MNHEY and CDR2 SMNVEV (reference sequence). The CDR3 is CASSFIRGYEQYF. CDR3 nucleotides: TGTGCCAGCAGTTTCATTAGGGGGTACGAGCAGTACTTC.

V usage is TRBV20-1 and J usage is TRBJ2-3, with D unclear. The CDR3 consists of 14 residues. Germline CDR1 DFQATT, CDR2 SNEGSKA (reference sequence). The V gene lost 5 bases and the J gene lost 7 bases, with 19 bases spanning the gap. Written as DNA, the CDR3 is TGCAGTGCTTCCACCCCGGGCGAGTACTATACGCAGTATTTT. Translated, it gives CSASTPGEYYTQYF.

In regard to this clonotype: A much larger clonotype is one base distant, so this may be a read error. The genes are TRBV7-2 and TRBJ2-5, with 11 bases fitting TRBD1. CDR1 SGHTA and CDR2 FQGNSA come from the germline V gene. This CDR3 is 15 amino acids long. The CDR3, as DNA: TGTGCCAGCAGCCCCGGACAGGGGGCCGAGGAGACCCGGTACTTC. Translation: CASSPGQGAEETRYF.

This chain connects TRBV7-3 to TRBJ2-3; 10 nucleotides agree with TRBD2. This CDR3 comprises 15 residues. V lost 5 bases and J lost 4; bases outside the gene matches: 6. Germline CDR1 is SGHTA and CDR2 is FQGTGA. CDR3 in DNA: TGTGCCAGCAGCCAACTAGCGGGAAACCCAGATACGCAGTATTTT. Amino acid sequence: CASSQLAGNPDTQYF.

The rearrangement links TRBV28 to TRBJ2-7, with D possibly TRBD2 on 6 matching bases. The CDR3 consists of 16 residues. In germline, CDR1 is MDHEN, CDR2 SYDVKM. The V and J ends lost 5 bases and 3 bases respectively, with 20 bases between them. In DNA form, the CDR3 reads TGTGCCAGCAGTACCTCGGGTCTAGCGACCATCTACGAGCAGTACTTC. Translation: CASSTSGLATIYEQYF.

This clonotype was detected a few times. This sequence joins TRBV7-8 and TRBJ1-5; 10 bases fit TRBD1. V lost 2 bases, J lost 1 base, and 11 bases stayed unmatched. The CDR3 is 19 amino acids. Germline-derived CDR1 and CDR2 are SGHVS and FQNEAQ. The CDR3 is CASSLSLDRGLGSNQPQHF. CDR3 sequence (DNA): TGTGCCAGCAGCTTATCCCTGGACAGGGGGTTGGGAAGCAATCAGCCCCAGCATTTT. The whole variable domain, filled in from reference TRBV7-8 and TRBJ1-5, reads GAGVSQSPRYKVAKRGQDVALRCDPISGHVSLFWYQQALGQGPEFLTYFQNEAQLDKSGLPSDRFFAERPEGSVSTLKIQRTQQEDSAVYLCASSLSLDRGLGSNQPQHFGDGTRLSIL.

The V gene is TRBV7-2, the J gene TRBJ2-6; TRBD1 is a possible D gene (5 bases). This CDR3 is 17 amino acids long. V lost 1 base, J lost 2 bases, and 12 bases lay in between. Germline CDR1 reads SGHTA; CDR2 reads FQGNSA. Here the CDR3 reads CASSLEGLRAGANVLTF. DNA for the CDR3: TGTGCCAGCAGCTTAGAAGGGCTCAGGGCTGGGGCCAACGTCCTGACTTTC. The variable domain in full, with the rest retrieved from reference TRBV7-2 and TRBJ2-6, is GAGVSQSPSNKVTEKGKDVELRCDPISGHTALYWYRQSLGQGLEFLIYFQGNSAPDKSGLPSDRFSAERTGGSVSTLTIQRTQQEDSAVYLCASSLEGLRAGANVLTFGAGSRLTVL.

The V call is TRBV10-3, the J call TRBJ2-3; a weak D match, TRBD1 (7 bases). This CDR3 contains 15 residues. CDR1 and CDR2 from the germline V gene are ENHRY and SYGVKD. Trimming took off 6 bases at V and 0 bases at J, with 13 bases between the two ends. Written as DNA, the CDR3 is TGTGCCATCAGGAGTCAGGGGGGCAGCACAGATACGCAGTATTTT. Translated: CAIRSQGGSTDTQYF.

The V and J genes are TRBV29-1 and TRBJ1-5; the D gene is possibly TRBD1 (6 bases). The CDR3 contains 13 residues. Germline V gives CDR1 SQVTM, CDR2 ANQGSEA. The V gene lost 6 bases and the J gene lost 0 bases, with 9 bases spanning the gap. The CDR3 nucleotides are TGCAGCGTGGTGACAGGTAGCAATCAGCCCCAGCATTTT. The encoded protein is CSVVTGSNQPQHF.

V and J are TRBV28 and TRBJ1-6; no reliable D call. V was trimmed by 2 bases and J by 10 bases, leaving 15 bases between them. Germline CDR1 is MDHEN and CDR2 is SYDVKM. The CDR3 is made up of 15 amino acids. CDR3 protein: CASSLSSGFLSPLHF. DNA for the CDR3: TGTGCCAGCAGTTTAAGCTCCGGGTTCCTCTCACCCCTCCACTTT.

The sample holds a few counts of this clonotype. The DNA of the CDR3 is TGTGCCAGCAGCTTCGGGACCCTCTATAGCAATCAGCCCCAGCATTTT. Its translation: CASSFGTLYSNQPQHF. The rearrangement links TRBV7-2 to TRBJ1-5; possible D gene TRBD1, 5 bases. Trimming pared 3 bases from V and 0 bases from J, leaving 12 bases between. CDR1 SGHTA and CDR2 FQGNSA come from the germline V gene. The length of the CDR3 is 16 residues.

Written as DNA, the CDR3 is TGTGCCAGCAGCCCCTTGGACAGAAACTATGGCTACACCTTC. This sequence encodes CASSPLDRNYGYTF. This chain uses TRBV7-9 with TRBJ1-2, with D possibly matching TRBD1 (6 bases). Germline CDR1 and CDR2: SEHNR and FQNEAQ (reference sequence). V lost 5 bases and J 2 bases, leaving 12 bases between the germline ends. CDR3 length: 14 amino acids. The whole variable domain, filled in from reference TRBV7-9 and TRBJ1-2, reads DTGVSQNPRHKITKRGQNVTFRCDPISEHNRLYWYRQTLGQGPEFLTYFQNEAQLEKSRLLSDRFSAERPKGSFSTLEIQRTEQGDSAMYLCASSPLDRNYGYTFGSGTRLTVV.

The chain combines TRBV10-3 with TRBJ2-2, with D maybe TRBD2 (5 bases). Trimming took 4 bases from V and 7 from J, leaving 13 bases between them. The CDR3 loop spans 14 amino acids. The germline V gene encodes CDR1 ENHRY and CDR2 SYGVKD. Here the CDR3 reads CAISVTTDDGELFF. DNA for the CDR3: TGTGCCATCAGTGTGACTACAGACGACGGGGAGCTGTTTTTT.

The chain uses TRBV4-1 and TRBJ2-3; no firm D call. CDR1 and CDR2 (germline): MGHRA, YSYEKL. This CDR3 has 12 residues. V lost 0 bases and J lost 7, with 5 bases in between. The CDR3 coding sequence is TGCGCCAGCAGCCAAGACCTGAATACGCAGTATTTT. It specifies CASSQDLNTQYF.

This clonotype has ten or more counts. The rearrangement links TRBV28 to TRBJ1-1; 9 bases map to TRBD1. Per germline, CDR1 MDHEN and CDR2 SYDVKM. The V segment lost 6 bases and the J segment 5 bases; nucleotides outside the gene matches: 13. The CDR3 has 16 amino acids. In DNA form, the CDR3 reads TGTGCCAGCAGACAAACCGGGACAGGGTCGGGGACTGAAGCTTTCTTT. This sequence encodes CASRQTGTGSGTEAFF.

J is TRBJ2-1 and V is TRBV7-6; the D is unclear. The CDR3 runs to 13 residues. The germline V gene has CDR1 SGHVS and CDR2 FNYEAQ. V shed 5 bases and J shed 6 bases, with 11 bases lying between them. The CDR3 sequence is CASSPQDSNEQFF. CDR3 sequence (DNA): TGTGCCAGCAGCCCGCAAGATAGCAATGAGCAGTTCTTC.

For the CDR3, the DNA is TGTGCCAGCAGCTTAGGTGCTCTGGAGACCCAGTACTTC. Its protein product is CASSLGALETQYF. This chain links TRBV7-9 with TRBJ2-5; unclear D gene. The germline V and J ends were trimmed by 1 base and 5 bases, with 8 bases remaining between them. Looked up from germline, CDR1 is SEHNR and CDR2 is FQNEAQ (reference sequence). CDR3 length: 13 amino acids. The full variable domain, with the rest looked up from reference TRBV7-9 and TRBJ2-5, is DTGVSQNPRHKITKRGQNVTFRCDPISEHNRLYWYRQTLGQGPEFLTYFQNEAQLEKSRLLSDRFSAERPKGSFSTLEIQRTEQGDSAMYLCASSLGALETQYFGPGTRLLVL.

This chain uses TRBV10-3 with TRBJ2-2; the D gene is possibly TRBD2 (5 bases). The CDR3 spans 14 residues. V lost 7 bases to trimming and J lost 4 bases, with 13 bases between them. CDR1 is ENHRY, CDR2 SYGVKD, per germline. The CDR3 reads CAITELVGTGELFF. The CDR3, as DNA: TGTGCCATCACTGAACTAGTGGGCACCGGGGAGCTGTTTTTT.

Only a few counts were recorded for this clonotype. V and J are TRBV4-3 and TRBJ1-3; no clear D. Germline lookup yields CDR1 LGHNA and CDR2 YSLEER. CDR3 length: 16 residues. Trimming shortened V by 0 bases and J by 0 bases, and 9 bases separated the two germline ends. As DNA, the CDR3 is TGCGCCAGCAGCCAAGATTGGTCGAGCTCTGGAAACACCATATATTTT. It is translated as CASSQDWSSSGNTIYF.

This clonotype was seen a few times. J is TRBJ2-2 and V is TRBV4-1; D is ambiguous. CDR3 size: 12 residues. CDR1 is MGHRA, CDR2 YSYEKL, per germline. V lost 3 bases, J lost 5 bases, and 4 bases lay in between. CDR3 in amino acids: CASSHPTGELFF. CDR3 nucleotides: TGCGCCAGCAGCCACCCGACCGGGGAGCTGTTTTTT.

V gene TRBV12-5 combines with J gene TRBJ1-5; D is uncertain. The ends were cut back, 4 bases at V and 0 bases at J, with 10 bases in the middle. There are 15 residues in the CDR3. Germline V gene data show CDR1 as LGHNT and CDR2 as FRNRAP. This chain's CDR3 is CASGSPLTSNQPQHF. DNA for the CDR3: TGTGCTAGTGGTTCACCCTTAACTAGCAATCAGCCCCAGCATTTT.

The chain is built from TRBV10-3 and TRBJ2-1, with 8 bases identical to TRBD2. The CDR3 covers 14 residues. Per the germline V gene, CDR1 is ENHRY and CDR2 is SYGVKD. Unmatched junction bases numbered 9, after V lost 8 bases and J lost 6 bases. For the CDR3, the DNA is TGTGCCATCCGAGACGGGACTAGTGGCAATGAGCAGTTCTTC. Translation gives CAIRDGTSGNEQFF.

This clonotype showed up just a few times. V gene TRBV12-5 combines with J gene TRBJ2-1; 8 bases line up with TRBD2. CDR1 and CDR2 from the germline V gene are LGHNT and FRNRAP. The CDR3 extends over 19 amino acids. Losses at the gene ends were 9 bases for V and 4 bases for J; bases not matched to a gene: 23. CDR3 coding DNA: TGTGCTAGGGAGGGGGAGCGGGAGACCCACCTCCGATATTACAATGAGCAGTTCTTC. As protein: CAREGERETHLRYYNEQFF. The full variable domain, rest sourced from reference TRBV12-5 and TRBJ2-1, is DARVTQTPRHKVTEMGQEVTMRCQPILGHNTVFWYRQTMMQGLELLAYFRNRAPLDDSGMPKDRFSAEMPDATLATLKIQPSEPRDSAVYFCAREGERETHLRYYNEQFFGPGTRLTVL.

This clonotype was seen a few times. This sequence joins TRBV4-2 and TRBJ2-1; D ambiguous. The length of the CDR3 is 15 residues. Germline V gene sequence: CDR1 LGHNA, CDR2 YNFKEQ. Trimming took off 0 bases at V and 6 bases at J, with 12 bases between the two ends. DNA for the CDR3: TGTGCCAGCAGCCAAGATGGTCCCCGCCGCAATGAGCAGTTCTTC. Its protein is CASSQDGPRRNEQFF.

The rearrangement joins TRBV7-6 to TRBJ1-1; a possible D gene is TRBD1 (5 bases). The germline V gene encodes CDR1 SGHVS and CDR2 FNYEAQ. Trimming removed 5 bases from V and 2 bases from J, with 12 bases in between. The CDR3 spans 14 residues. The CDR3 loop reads CASSPGLRNTEAFF. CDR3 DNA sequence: TGTGCCAGCAGCCCAGGGCTCCGTAACACTGAAGCTTTCTTT.